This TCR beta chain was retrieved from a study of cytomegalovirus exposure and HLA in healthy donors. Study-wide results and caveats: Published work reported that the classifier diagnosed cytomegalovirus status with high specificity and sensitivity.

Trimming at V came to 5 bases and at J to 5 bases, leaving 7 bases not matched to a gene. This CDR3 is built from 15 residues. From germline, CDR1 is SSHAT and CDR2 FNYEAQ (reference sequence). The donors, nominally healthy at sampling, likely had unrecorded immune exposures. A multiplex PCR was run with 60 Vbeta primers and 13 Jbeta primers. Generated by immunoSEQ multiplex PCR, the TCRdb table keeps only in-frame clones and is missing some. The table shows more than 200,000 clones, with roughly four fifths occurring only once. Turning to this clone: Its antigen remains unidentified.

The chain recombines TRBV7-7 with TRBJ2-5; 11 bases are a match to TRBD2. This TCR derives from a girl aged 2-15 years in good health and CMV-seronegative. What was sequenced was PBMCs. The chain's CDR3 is CASSPLAGGTETQYF. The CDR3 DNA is TGTGCCAGCAGCCCCCTAGCGGGAGGCACTGAGACCCAGTACTTC.